This record concerns one T cell receptor (beta chain) sequence. The antigen remains undetermined. These data are taken from a study of OX40 agonist ivuxolimab in advanced cancers. About the study: Intravenous ivuxolimab was administered to patients every 2 weeks at 0.01 to 10 mg/kg. Three patients got partial responses; one had hepatocellular carcinoma and two had cutaneous melanoma.

Per the germline V gene, CDR1 is MDHEN and CDR2 is SYDVKM. The V end was cut by 9 bases, the J end by 5 bases, with 16 bases between. CDR3 length equals 13 residues. Produced via immunoSEQ multiplex PCR; TCRdb's table is partial and in-frame only. The sample carries 67,000 or so clones, approximately 86% recorded once. General observations from the study: In the expanded peripheral T cells, antigen specificity was never determined. On average, a greater number of expanded clones characterised CD8+ T cells relative to CD4+.

The chain combines TRBV28 with TRBJ1-1; D is ambiguous. The starting material was CD4+ or CD8+ T cells sorted from blood, obtained in a trial of the OX40 agonist ivuxolimab. The sequence derives from an adult with an advanced solid tumor such as melanoma, head and neck, liver or kidney cancer. CDR3 nucleotide sequence: TGTGCCAGTCGGGCTCTCGGGAAGACTGAAGCTTTCTTT. It encodes CASRALGKTEAFF.